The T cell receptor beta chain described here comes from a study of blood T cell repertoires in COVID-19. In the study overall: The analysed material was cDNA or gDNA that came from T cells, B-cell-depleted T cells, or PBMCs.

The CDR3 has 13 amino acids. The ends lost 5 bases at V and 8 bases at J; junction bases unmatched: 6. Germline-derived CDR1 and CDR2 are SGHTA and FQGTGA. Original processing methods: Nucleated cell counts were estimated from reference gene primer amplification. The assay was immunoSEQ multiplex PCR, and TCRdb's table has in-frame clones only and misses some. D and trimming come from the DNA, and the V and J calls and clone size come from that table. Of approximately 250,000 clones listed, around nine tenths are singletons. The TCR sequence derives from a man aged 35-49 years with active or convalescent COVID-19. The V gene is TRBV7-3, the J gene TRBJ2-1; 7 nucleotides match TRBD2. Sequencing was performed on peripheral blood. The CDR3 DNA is TGTGCCAGCAGCCCCCAGGGAGGGGATGAGCAGTTCTTC. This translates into CASSPQGGDEQFF.